The 21 T cell receptor beta chains reported below all come from one sample, sequenced in a study of cytomegalovirus exposure and HLA in healthy donors. Primers for the PCR totalled 60 Vbeta and 13 Jbeta. Generated by immunoSEQ multiplex PCR, the TCRdb table keeps only in-frame clones and is missing some. The sample yields 170,000 or so clones, roughly 80% seen once. The sample was PBMCs. The receptors here all came from a man in his fifties or sixties in good health and CMV-seronegative.

The CDR3 DNA is TGTGCCAGTAGTAGCCCCTGGAGGGCCCCTGAGCAGTTCTTC. Translated: CASSSPWRAPEQFF. The gene calls are TRBV19 and TRBJ2-1, with a possible D match to TRBD2 (6 bases). This CDR3 region has 14 residues. V lost 4 bases and J lost 9, with 16 bases in between. Germline CDR1 is LNHDA and CDR2 is SQIVND (reference sequence).

The chain is built from TRBV11-3 and TRBJ2-2, with 10 bases matching TRBD1. The germline CDR1 and CDR2 sequences are SGHNT and YENEEA. V dropped 1 base and J dropped 6; count of bases not matched to a gene: 11. The CDR3 length is 18 residues. CDR3 sequence: CASSLAAGQGPTPGELFF. CDR3 in DNA: TGTGCCAGCAGCTTAGCGGCGGGACAGGGGCCGACCCCCGGGGAGCTGTTTTTT.

This chain uses TRBV6-5 with TRBJ1-5, with D perhaps matching TRBD1 (5 bases). The V gene lost 8 bases and the J gene lost 2 bases, with 10 bases spanning the gap. The CDR3 runs to 13 residues. Germline values: CDR1 MNHEY, CDR2 SVGAGI. CDR3 nucleotide sequence: TGTGCCAGCGGGGCGACGGGCAATCAGCCCCAGCATTTT. Amino acid sequence: CASGATGNQPQHF.

This chain's CDR3 is CASFSLAGVRELFF. The DNA for the CDR3 is TGTGCCAGCTTTTCCCTAGCGGGAGTCCGGGAGCTGTTTTTT. The chain couples TRBV18 to TRBJ2-2, with 10 positions matching TRBD2. Germline trimming cut 7 bases from V and 9 bases from J; bases unmatched to any gene: 8. The CDR3 sequence is 14 residues long. Germline-derived CDR1 and CDR2 are KGHSH and LQKENI.

The chain has TRBV4-2 and TRBJ1-2; TRBD1 matches at 11 bases. The CDR3 has 17 amino acids. Germline values: CDR1 LGHNA, CDR2 YNFKEQ. Trimming at V came to 0 bases and at J to 4 bases, leaving 7 bases not matched to a gene. Written as DNA, the CDR3 is TGTGCCAGCAGCCAAGAAACGGACAGGGGGCGTATCTATGGCTACACCTTC. Amino acid sequence: CASSQETDRGRIYGYTF.

This rearrangement joins TRBV5-8 to TRBJ2-7; 10 bases are a match to TRBD2. The germline V gene encodes CDR1 SGHTS and CDR2 YDEGEE. Trimming cost V 1 base and J 8 bases; bases outside gene matches: 6. This CDR3 region has 14 residues. CDR3 loop: CASSLQGTSDKQYF. The CDR3 DNA reads TGTGCCAGCAGCTTGCAAGGGACTAGCGACAAGCAGTACTTC.

This clone was counted a few times. The chain uses TRBV11-1 and TRBJ1-2; D is perhaps TRBD1 (5 bases). Germline V lookup: CDR1 SGHAT, CDR2 FQDESV (reference sequence). This CDR3 spans 14 amino acids. V was trimmed by 5 bases and J by 3 bases, leaving 13 bases between them. CDR3 nucleotides: TGTGCCAGCAGCCAAAGGGGCTCCGACTATGGCTACACCTTC. Its translation is CASSQRGSDYGYTF.

Comments on this clone: The junction departs from the called germline gene at one end, perhaps through a read error. The J gene is TRBJ2-5, the V gene TRBV7-7, with 9 nucleotides matching TRBD1. The CDR3 loop spans 15 amino acids. Per the germline V gene, CDR1 is SSHAT and CDR2 is FNYEAQ (reference sequence). CDR3 bases: TGTGCTAGCAGCCCTCAGACAGGGGGCCAAGAGACCCAGTACTTC. This gives the protein CASSPQTGGQETQYF. The full variable domain, its missing parts supplied by reference TRBV7-7 and TRBJ2-5, is GAGVSQSPRYKVTKRGQDVTLRCDPISSHATLYWYQQALGQGPEFLTYFNYEAQPDKSGLPSDRFSAERPEGSISTLTIQRTEQRDSAMYRCASSPQTGGQETQYFGPGTRLLVL.

The chain uses TRBV30 and TRBJ2-3; tentative D call: TRBD2 (6 bases). The CDR3 is made up of 15 amino acids. The V end was cut by 2 bases, the J end by 0 bases, with 12 bases between. The V gene's germline CDR1 is GTSNPN and CDR2 SVGIG (reference sequence). DNA of the CDR3: TGTGCCTGGAGTCCTTTAGCGGTTAGCACAGATACGCAGTATTTT. Amino acids: CAWSPLAVSTDTQYF.

The chain is built from TRBV7-8 and TRBJ2-3; weak D call: TRBD2 (5 bases). The CDR3 length is 18 residues. Trimming took 5 bases from V and 3 from J, leaving 24 bases between them. Per germline, CDR1 SGHVS and CDR2 FQNEAQ. The CDR3 region is CASSLRGFSVKLTDTQYF. CDR3 nucleotides: TGTGCCAGCAGCCTACGAGGATTTAGCGTAAAACTAACAGATACGCAGTATTTT.

As concerns this clone: The same CDR3 arises from other DNA sequences in this sample as well. The CDR3 here is CASSPGQGLYEQYF. The DNA for the CDR3 is TGTGCCAGCTCACCGGGACAGGGTCTGTACGAGCAGTACTTC. The chain links TRBV18 to TRBJ2-7; 9 bases are a match to TRBD1. V was clipped by 3 bases and J by 4 bases; unmatched bases: 4. Germline lookup yields CDR1 KGHSH and CDR2 LQKENI. This CDR3 is built from 14 residues.

This clone has more than one count but fewer than ten. This chain connects TRBV19 to TRBJ1-5; 7 positions match TRBD1. J lost 3 bases, V lost 3 bases, and 5 bases had no gene match. This CDR3 comprises 15 residues. Germline lookup yields CDR1 LNHDA and CDR2 SQIVND (reference sequence). In nucleotides, the CDR3 is TGTGCCAGTAGTATCGGGGGACAGTTCAATCAGCCCCAGCATTTT. Amino acids: CASSIGGQFNQPQHF.

CDR3 bases: TGTGCCAGCAGTCCACAGGATAGCAATCAGCCCCAGCATTTT. Encoded protein: CASSPQDSNQPQHF. The chain uses TRBV27 and TRBJ1-5; the D gene is possibly TRBD1 (5 bases). Germline V gene lookup returns CDR1 MNHEY and CDR2 SMNVEV (reference sequence). The CDR3 extends over 14 amino acids. The V end lost 5 bases, the J end lost 0 bases, and 8 bases lay between the germline ends.

This clone was seen a few times. CDR3 in DNA: TGTGCCAGCTCACCACGACAGCTCCAAGAGACCCAGTACTTC. Its translation is CASSPRQLQETQYF. This chain connects TRBV18 to TRBJ2-5, with D perhaps TRBD1 (5 bases). V gave up 1 base and J gave up 1 base, with 7 bases separating them. CDR3 length: 14 amino acids. CDR1 is KGHSH, CDR2 LQKENI, per germline.

V usage is TRBV19 and J usage is TRBJ1-6; 7 bases line up with TRBD1. The CDR3 is 16 amino acids. Germline CDR1 and CDR2: LNHDA and SQIVND (reference sequence). J gave up 6 bases and V 5 bases, and 10 bases lay outside the gene matches. The CDR3 nucleotides read TGTGCCAGTAGTCAAGAGAGACAGGGCGGTAATTCACCCCTCCACTTT. Its translation: CASSQERQGGNSPLHF.

The chain has TRBV6-5 and TRBJ1-5, with 7 bases fitting TRBD1. The CDR3 loop spans 12 amino acids. Per germline, CDR1 MNHEY and CDR2 SVGAGI. The J segment lost 2 bases and the V segment lost 9 bases, leaving 1 base of the junction unmatched. The CDR3 bases are TGTGCCAGGACAGGGCGCAATCAGCCCCAGCATTTT. Protein product: CARTGRNQPQHF.

The table lists this clone with a few counts. The chain couples TRBV6-6 to TRBJ1-2; D is ambiguous. Trimming stripped 6 bases from V and 2 bases from J, with 19 bases between. Germline V CDR1 and CDR2: MNHNY, SVGAGI (reference sequence). CDR3 length: 16 residues. The CDR3 bases are TGTGCCAGCAGACCCAGGTATACAAAGATAAACTATGGCTACACCTTC. Amino acid sequence: CASRPRYTKINYGYTF.

The chain employs TRBV7-2 and TRBJ2-5; 10 nucleotides agree with TRBD1. Germline-derived CDR1 and CDR2 are SGHTA and FQGNSA. This CDR3 has 16 amino acids. The trim removed 2 bases at V and 2 bases at J, leaving 5 bases unmatched. The CDR3 reads CASSLRDRGWQETQYF. CDR3 DNA sequence: TGTGCCAGCAGCTTAAGGGACAGGGGATGGCAAGAGACCCAGTACTTC.

This chain joins TRBV7-6 and TRBJ1-2, with unresolved D. The CDR3 is 15 residues long. Germline lookup yields CDR1 SGHVS and CDR2 FNYEAQ. The V end was cut by 2 bases, the J end by 4 bases, with 14 bases between. The CDR3 coding sequence is TGTGCCAGCAGCTTAAGCCAGAGAGGAGGCTATGGCTACACCTTC. This sequence encodes CASSLSQRGGYGYTF.

Turning to this clone: Lacking the conserved final phenylalanine or tryptophan, this CDR3 likely reflects a read error. The chain recombines TRBV30 with TRBJ2-7; 13 bases agree with TRBD2. CDR1 GTSNPN and CDR2 SVGIG come from the germline V gene (reference sequence). The CDR3 runs to 12 residues. Trimming removed 7 bases from V and 5 bases from J; junction bases left unmatched: 2. Here the CDR3 DNA reads TGTGCCTTTGGACTAGCGGGAGACGAGCAGTACTGC. It yields the protein CAFGLAGDEQYC.

The V and J genes are TRBV29-1 and TRBJ2-5, with D hard to call. Germline V CDR1 and CDR2: SQVTM, ANQGSEA. The CDR3 runs 10 residues. V lost 5 bases and J lost 5, with 6 bases in between. CDR3 nucleotide sequence: TGCAGCGTTTCTGTGGAGACCCAGTACTTC. The encoded protein is CSVSVETQYF. The full variable domain, in which reference TRBV29-1 and TRBJ2-5 provide the parts outside the CDR3, is SAVISQKPSRDICQRGTSLTIQCQVDSQVTMMFWYRQQPGQSLTLIATANQGSEATYESGFVIDKFPISRPNLTFSTLTVSNMSPEDSSIYLCSVSVETQYFGPGTRLLVL.